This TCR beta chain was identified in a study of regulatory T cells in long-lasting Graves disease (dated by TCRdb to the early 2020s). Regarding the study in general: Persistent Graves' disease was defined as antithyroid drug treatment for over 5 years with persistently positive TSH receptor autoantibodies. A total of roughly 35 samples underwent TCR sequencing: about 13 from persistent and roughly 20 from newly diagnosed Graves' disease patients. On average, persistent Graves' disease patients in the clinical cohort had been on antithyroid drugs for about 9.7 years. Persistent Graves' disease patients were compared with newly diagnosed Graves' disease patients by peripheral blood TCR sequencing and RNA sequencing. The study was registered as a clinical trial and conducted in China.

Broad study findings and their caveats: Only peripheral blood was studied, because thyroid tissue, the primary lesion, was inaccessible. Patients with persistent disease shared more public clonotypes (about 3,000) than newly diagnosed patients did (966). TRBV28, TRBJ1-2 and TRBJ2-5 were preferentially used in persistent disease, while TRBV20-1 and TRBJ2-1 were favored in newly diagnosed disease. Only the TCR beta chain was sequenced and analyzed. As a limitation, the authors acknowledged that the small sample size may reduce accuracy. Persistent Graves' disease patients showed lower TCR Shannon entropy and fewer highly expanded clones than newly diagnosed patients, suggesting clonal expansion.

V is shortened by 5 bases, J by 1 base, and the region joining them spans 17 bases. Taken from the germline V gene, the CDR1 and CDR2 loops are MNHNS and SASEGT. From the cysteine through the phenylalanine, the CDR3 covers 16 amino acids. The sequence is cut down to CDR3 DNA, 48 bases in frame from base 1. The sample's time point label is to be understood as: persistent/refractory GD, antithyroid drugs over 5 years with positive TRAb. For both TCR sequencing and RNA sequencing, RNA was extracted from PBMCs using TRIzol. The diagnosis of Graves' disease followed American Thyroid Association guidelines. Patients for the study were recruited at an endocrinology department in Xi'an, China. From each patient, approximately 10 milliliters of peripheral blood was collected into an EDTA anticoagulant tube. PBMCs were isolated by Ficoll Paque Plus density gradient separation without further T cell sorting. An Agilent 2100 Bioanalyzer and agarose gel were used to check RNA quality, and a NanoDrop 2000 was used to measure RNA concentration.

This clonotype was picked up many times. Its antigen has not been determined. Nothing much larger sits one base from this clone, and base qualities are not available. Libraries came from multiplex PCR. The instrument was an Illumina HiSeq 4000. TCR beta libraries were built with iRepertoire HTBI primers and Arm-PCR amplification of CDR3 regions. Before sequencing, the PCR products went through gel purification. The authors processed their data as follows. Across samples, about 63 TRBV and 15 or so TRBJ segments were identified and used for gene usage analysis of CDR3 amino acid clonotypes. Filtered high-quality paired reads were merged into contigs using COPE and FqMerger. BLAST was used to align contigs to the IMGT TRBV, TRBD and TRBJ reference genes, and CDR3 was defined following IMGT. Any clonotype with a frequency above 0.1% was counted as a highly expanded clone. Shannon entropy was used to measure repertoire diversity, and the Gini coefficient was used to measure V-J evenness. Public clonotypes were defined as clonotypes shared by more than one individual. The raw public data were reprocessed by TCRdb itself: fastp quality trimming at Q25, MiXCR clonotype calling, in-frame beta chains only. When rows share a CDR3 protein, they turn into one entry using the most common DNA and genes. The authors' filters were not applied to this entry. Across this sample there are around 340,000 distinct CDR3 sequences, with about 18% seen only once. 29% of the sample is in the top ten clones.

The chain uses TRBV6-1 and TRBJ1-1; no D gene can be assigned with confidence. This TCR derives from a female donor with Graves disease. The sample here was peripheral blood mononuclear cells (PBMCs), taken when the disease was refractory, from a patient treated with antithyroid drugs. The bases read TGTGCCAGCAGTCGAAATTCCGGACGAGCGAACACTGAAGCTTTCTTT. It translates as CASSRNSGRANTEAFF.